This is a list of T cell receptor beta chains from one sample in a study of T cell repertoires in cytomegalovirus infection. Antigens for these TCRs are unknown. A single record per CDR3 protein comes from TCRdb applying MiXCR to the reads. Of about 830,000 distinct CDR3 sequences listed, approximately 32% are singletons. The sample here was cultured CD8+ T cells from PBMCs, taken from culture after CMV antigen stimulation. These receptors were taken from a human donor in good health (CMV status not recorded). Some clones in this sample may be carry-over from other donors' samples. The CDR3 runs from the conserved cysteine through the conserved F or W. A D gene is named only where the DNA matches it firmly. The size field is filled for only some rows; it gives once, few, many or a size class.

>14|TRBD2|TRBJ2-1|-|TRBV11-3
CASSFGVAGDEQFF
TGTGCCAGCAGCTTCGGGGTAGCGGGGGACGAGCAGTTCTTC
>13|-|TRBJ2-1|-|TRBV15
CATSRGVPDEQFF
TGTGCCACCAGCAGAGGAGTCCCCGATGAGCAGTTCTTC
>16|TRBD2|TRBJ2-7|-|TRBV7-9
CASSSLAGAESYEQYF
TGTGCCAGCAGCTCCTTAGCGGGGGCTGAGTCCTACGAGCAGTACTTC
>13|-|TRBJ2-3|-|TRBV9
CASESQGPDTQYF
TGTGCCAGCGAGAGTCAGGGACCAGATACGCAGTATTTT
>15|TRBD1|TRBJ1-2|few|TRBV7-9
CASSLLQGADDGYTF
TGTGCCAGCAGCTTACTTCAGGGGGCGGACGATGGCTACACCTTC
>15|-|TRBJ2-3|-|TRBV7-6
CTSTLAGASTDTQYF
TGTACCAGCACCCTCGCTGGGGCCAGCACAGATACGCAGTATTTT
>14|-|TRBJ1-1|-|TRBV12-3/TRBV12-4
CASTLAGHGTEAFF
TGTGCCAGCACCCTGGCGGGGCATGGCACTGAAGCTTTCTTT
>13|-|TRBJ2-7|-|TRBV7-6
CASSLERRRKQYF
TGTGCCAGCAGCTTAGAGCGGCGACGCAAGCAGTACTTC
>15|TRBD1|TRBJ1-1|many|TRBV7-9
CASSYGGQENTEAFF
TGTGCCAGCAGCTACGGAGGACAGGAAAACACTGAAGCTTTCTTT
>19|TRBD2|TRBJ2-3|-|TRBV27
CASSLEGSSGGADTDTQYF
TGTGCCAGCAGTTTAGAAGGGTCTAGCGGGGGGGCCGACACAGATACGCAGTATTTT
>14|-|TRBJ1-1|few|TRBV13
CASSLGIGGTEAFF
TGTGCCAGCAGCTTAGGCATAGGTGGCACTGAAGCTTTCTTT
>12|-|TRBJ1-5|once|TRBV10-1
CASTAGHQPQHF
TGCGCCAGCACAGCAGGTCATCAGCCCCAGCATTTT
>14|-|TRBJ2-2|-|TRBV7-7
CASSLGDNTGELFF
TGTGCTAGCAGCTTGGGGGATAACACCGGGGAGCTGTTTTTT
>14|TRBD2|TRBJ2-1|once|TRBV7-3
CASSSLAGGEEQFF
TGTGCCAGCAGCTCTCTGGCGGGGGGAGAAGAGCAGTTCTTC
>13|TRBD1|TRBJ2-7|-|TRBV29-1
CSAEGQGAFEQYF
TGCAGCGCTGAGGGACAGGGGGCTTTCGAGCAGTACTTC
>12|-|TRBJ2-7|few|TRBV6-1
CASSAKDYEQYF
TGTGCCAGCAGCGCTAAGGACTACGAGCAGTACTTC
>14|-|TRBJ1-6|few|TRBV19
CATIGVGSNSPLHF
TGTGCCACCATTGGGGTAGGTTCGAATTCACCCCTCCACTTT
>19|TRBD1|TRBJ2-1|-|TRBV5-6
CASSAGQGRRSVVYNEQFF
TGTGCCAGCAGCGCAGGACAGGGGAGGCGGTCGGTCGTATACAATGAGCAGTTCTTC
>15|-|TRBJ1-2|few|TRBV9
CASSVGAAWANGYTF
TGTGCCAGCAGCGTAGGCGCCGCGTGGGCGAATGGCTACACCTTC
>13|-|TRBJ2-2|many|TRBV7-6
CASSLGDTGELFF
TGTGCCAGCAGCTTGGGGGACACCGGGGAGCTGTTTTTT
>17|TRBD1|TRBJ1-4|many|TRBV7-2
CASSLGSLDRANEKLFF
TGTGCCAGCAGCTTAGGATCTCTGGACAGGGCGAATGAAAAACTGTTTTTT
>16|TRBD2|TRBJ2-1|many|TRBV12-3/TRBV12-4
CASSLVPGRGGHEQFF
TGTGCCAGCAGTTTAGTACCTGGGCGGGGGGGTCATGAGCAGTTCTTC
>16|-|TRBJ2-7|few|TRBV2
CASSDPGQSGKNEQYF
TGTGCCAGCAGTGATCCAGGACAGTCGGGAAAGAACGAGCAGTACTTC
>15|TRBD1|TRBJ1-2|-|TRBV6-2/TRBV6-3
CASRGTGKKSYGYTF
TGTGCCAGCAGAGGGACAGGGAAGAAATCCTATGGCTACACCTTC
>12|-|TRBJ1-1|many|TRBV6-1
CASPDLNTEAFF
TGTGCCAGCCCTGACTTGAACACTGAAGCTTTCTTT
>16|-|TRBJ1-5|few|TRBV5-8
CASNLPLRGINQPQHF
TGTGCCAGCAACTTGCCCCTCCGGGGTATCAATCAGCCCCAGCATTTT
>13|-|TRBJ1-6|-|TRBV19
CASSIFEDSPLHF
TGTGCCAGTAGTATATTCGAGGATTCACCCCTCCACTTT
>19|-|TRBJ2-2|-|TRBV7-7
CASSLLGPGPEVNTGELFF
TGTGCTAGCAGCTTATTGGGCCCGGGTCCCGAGGTGAACACCGGGGAGCTGTTTTTT
>14|TRBD1|TRBJ1-1|few|TRBV5-6
CASSPGQAATEAFF
TGTGCCAGCAGTCCGGGACAGGCGGCCACTGAAGCTTTCTTT
>20|TRBD2|TRBJ2-6|-|TRBV14
CASSHAAGGGPYSGANVLTF
TGTGCCAGCAGCCATGCCGCCGGGGGAGGGCCTTATTCTGGGGCCAACGTCCTGACTTTC
>14|-|TRBJ1-1|-|TRBV7-6
CASSRDIQNTEAFF
TGTGCCAGCAGCCGGGACATCCAGAACACTGAAGCTTTCTTT
>15|-|TRBJ1-1|-|TRBV4-1
CASSQVAAVNTEAFF
TGCGCCAGCAGCCAAGTAGCGGCAGTGAACACTGAAGCTTTCTTT
>15|-|TRBJ2-2|-|TRBV5-1
CASSPLEGASGELFF
TGCGCCAGCAGCCCTTTGGAGGGGGCCTCCGGGGAGCTGTTTTTT
>12|-|TRBJ1-2|-|TRBV29-1
CSVEASYYGYTF
TGCAGCGTTGAGGCCAGCTACTATGGCTACACCTTC
>15|TRBD1|TRBJ1-1|few|TRBV19
CASSIGGTGVTEAFF
TGTGCCAGTAGTATCGGCGGGACAGGGGTAACTGAAGCTTTCTTT
>15|-|TRBJ1-2|-|TRBV2
CASSEVGGMGYGYTF
TGTGCCAGCAGTGAAGTCGGGGGGATGGGCTATGGCTACACCTTC
>16|-|TRBJ2-2|few|TRBV24-1
CATSDYRTDNTGELFF
TGTGCCACCAGTGATTATAGGACGGATAACACCGGGGAGCTGTTTTTT
>14|-|TRBJ1-2|-|TRBV24-1
CATSDFTRGRGYTF
TGTGCCACCAGTGATTTTACCAGGGGCCGAGGCTACACCTTC
>15|-|TRBJ2-5|-|TRBV27
CASSLSFSTLWTQYF
TGTGCCAGCAGTTTAAGTTTTTCTACCTTGTGGACCCAGTACTTC
>16|TRBD2|TRBJ2-3|-|TRBV6-5
CASSYWGGGRTDTQYF
TGTGCCAGCAGTTACTGGGGCGGGGGACGCACAGATACGCAGTATTTT
>14|-|TRBJ2-3|-|TRBV6-5
CASSYRLGPDTQYF
TGTGCCAGCAGTTACCGGCTTGGCCCAGATACGCAGTATTTT
>13|-|TRBJ2-3|-|TRBV7-2
CASSFLLTDTQYF
TGTGCCAGCAGCTTTCTGTTGACAGATACGCAGTATTTT
>17|TRBD1|TRBJ1-2|-|TRBV27
CASSFLGPGTGIDGYTF
TGTGCCAGCAGTTTTCTAGGTCCCGGGACAGGGATTGATGGCTACACCTTC